This T cell receptor beta chain was identified in a study of CD8 T cells in ankylosing spondylitis. The study, taken as a whole, reports: Reportedly, disease-linked clones are significantly enriched in ankylosing spondylitis patients' matched synovial fluid. Existing reports had already noted some motif variants in reactive arthritis synovial fluid and blood. Relatively scarce in peripheral blood, disease-linked clones were CD8+. Several highly homologous variants made up a TCR beta motif that seemed to typify ankylosing spondylitis blood.

TCRdb analysed the 5' RACE reads with MiXCR anew, one entry per CDR3 protein. The table lists about 420,000 distinct CDR3 sequences, about a fifth of them singletons. Comment on this clonotype: The antigen remains undetermined.

The clonotype was recovered from a male donor with ankylosing spondylitis. The sequenced sample consisted of blood, either unsorted or a sorted T cell fraction (not recorded which).

The CDR3 spells CSVIIGGTGELFF. The DNA of the CDR3 is TGCAGCGTTATTATAGGGGGCACCGGGGAGCTGTTTTTT. The chain recombines TRBV29-1 with TRBJ2-2; maybe TRBD1 (6 bases). V was cut by 5 bases and J by 4 bases, with 11 bases left in between. The CDR3 consists of 13 residues. The germline CDR1 and CDR2 sequences are SQVTM and ANQGSEA.